This TCR beta chain was captured by sequencing in a study of breast tumors, draining lymph nodes, adjacent tissues. Each CDR3 protein is one row after TCRdb ran MiXCR on the multiplex PCR reads. The sample carries 130,000 or so distinct CDR3 sequences, approximately 20% recorded once. The lymph nodes were axillary draining lymph nodes from breast cancer patients. Study results and caveats: Compared with lymph nodes, tumors were less diverse; compared with nontumor tissue, more. Compared with basal-like, luminal-like tumors shared significantly more repertoire with nontumor tissue. Most tumor T cells seemingly derive from lymph node, then expand in tumor. The lymph node origin of tumor T cells was framed as consistent with a hypothesis, not demonstrated.

CDR1 is SQVTM and CDR2 is ANQGSEA in the germline V gene. V shed 7 bases, J shed 0 bases, and the junction held 13 bases outside the gene matches. The CDR3 contains 16 residues. On this clonotype: What it binds is not known.

Sequencing was done on a sample of axillary lymph node tissue. The TCR originated in a female donor with breast cancer. Some clones in this sample may be carry-over from other donors' samples. The chain links TRBV29-1 to TRBJ2-7; 9 bases line up with TRBD1. The chain's CDR3 is CSALSPGQGPSYEQYF. The CDR3 nucleotides read TGCAGCGCCCTCTCCCCTGGACAGGGGCCCTCCTACGAGCAGTACTTC.